A selection of T cell receptor beta chains follows, all from one sample in a study of blood T cells in healthy people across ages. TCRdb itself ran the 5' RACE reads through MiXCR, one entry per CDR3 protein. The sample carries approximately 350,000 distinct CDR3 sequences, roughly half recorded once. The material sequenced was blood. These receptors were collected from a man aged 55 to 70 in good health. Both conserved end residues are trimmed from each CDR3. The order of the fields is J gene, V gene, CDR3 protein.

TRBJ2-3 | TRBV24-1 | ATSEAGQGTDTQY
TRBJ2-7 | TRBV28 | ASRRLTQGSYEQY
TRBJ1-4 | TRBV20-1 | SATTGDNEKLF
TRBJ2-1 | TRBV5-6 | ASSLSSGGAHNEQF
TRBJ1-5 | TRBV27 | ARTETGSNQPQH
TRBJ2-3 | TRBV4-3 | ASSQESGGSSFADTQY
TRBJ2-2 | TRBV20-1 | SAMAEYTGELF
TRBJ2-1 | TRBV5-5 | ASSIRDSPGNERF
TRBJ2-2 | TRBV5-1 | ASSRGTGTNTGELF
TRBJ2-3 | TRBV25-1 | ASSQKLVDTQY
TRBJ2-5 | TRBV24-1 | ATSVPGRGQETQY